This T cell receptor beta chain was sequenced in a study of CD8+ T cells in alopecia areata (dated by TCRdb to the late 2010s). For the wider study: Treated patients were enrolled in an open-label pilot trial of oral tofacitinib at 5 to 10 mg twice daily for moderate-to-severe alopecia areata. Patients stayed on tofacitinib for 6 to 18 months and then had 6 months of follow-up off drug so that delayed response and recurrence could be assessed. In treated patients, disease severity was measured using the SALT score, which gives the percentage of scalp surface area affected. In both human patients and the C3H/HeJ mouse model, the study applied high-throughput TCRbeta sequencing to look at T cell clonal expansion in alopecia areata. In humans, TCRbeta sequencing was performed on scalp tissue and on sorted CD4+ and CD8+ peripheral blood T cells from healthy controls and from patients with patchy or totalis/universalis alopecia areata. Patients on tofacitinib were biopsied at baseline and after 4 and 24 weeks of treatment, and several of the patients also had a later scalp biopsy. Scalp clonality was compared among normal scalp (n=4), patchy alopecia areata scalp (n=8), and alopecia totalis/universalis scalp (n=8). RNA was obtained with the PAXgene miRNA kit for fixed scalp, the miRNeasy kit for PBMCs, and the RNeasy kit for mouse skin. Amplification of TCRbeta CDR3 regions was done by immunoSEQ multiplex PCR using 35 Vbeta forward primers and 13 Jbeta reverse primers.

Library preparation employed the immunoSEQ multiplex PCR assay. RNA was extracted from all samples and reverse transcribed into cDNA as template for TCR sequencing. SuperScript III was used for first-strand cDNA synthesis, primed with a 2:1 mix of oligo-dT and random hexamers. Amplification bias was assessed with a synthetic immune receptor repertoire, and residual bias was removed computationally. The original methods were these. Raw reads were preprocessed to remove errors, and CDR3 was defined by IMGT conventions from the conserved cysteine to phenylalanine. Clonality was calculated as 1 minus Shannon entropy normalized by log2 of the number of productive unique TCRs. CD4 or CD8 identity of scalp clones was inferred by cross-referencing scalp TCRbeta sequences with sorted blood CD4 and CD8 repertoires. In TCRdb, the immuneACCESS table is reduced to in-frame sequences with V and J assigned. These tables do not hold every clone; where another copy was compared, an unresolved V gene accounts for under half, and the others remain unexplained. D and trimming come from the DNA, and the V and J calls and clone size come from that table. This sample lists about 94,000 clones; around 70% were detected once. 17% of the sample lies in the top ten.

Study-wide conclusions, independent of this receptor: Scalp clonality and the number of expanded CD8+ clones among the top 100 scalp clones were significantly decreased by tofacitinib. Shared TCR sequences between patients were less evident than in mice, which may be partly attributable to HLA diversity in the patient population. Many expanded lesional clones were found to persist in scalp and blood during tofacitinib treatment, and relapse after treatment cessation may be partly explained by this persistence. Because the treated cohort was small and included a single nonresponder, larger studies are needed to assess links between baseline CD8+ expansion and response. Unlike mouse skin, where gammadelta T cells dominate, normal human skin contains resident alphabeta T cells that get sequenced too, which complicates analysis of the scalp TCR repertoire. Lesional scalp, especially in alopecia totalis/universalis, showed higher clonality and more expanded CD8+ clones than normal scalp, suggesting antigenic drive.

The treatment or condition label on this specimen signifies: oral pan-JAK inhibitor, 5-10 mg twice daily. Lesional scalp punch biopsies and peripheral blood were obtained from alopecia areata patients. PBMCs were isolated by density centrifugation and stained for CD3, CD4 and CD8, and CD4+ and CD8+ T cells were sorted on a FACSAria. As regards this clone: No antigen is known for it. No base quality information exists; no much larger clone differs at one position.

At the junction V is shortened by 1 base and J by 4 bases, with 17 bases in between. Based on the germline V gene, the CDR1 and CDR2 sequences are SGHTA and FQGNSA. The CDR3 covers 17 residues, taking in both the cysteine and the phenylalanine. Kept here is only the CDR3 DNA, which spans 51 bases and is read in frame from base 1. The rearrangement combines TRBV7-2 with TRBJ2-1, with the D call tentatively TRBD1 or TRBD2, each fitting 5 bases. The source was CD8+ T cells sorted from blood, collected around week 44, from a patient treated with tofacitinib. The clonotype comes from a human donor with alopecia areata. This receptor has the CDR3 CASSLGEGTVIYNEQFF. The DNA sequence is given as TGTGCCAGCAGCTTAGGCGAGGGGACCGTTATATACAATGAGCAGTTCTTC.